Sequencing of this T cell receptor (beta chain) was carried out in a study of T cells in women clearing cervical HPV infection (dated by TCRdb to 2017 to 2018). With respect to the entire study: The cases were approximately 23 women with histologically confirmed HPV16-related CIN3 or worse, and 2 of those women had invasive cancers. HLA typing was available for only a few women, so HLA type could not be excluded as a confounder. The roughly 25 controls were women who cleared a single incident HPV16 infection within 12 months without developing precancer or cancer. Cases and controls were matched on year of sample collection and on age within five years. An exploratory proof-of-principle case-control study, nested within the Guanacaste HPV Natural History Study in Costa Rica, was conducted to compare TCR repertoires across cervical HPV16 outcomes. Median age was 34 years in cases versus 37 to 40 in controls, and baseline characteristics did not differ significantly. For cases, the median interval between lesion detection and blood sampling was over 130 days, with an interquartile range of about 85 to 220 days. Blood from cases was collected at the visit at which the lesion was first identified, whereas blood from controls was collected once infection was no longer detected. The parent cohort enrolled 9,500 to 12,000 women aged 18 or older in Guanacaste, Costa Rica, in about 1992 to 1994 and followed the women for 7 to 8 years. Five blinded duplicates per group were added as quality controls, giving around 60 samples: some 50 participants and 10 replicates.

Every participant had a single incident cervical HPV16 infection, and women with prevalent HPV16 infections were excluded. Cervical HPV DNA was detected with MY09/MY11 PCR, and genotyping was done with dot-blot hybridization. Around 15 mL of heparinized blood was centrifuged, after which the buffy coat was aliquoted, frozen at -30 degrees C, and then stored at -80 degrees C. Genomic DNA was extracted from buffy coat specimens using QIAGEN kits. Beyond this particular receptor, the publication reports: T-cell numbers per sample were unknown, so richness differences could reflect varying T-cell content rather than repertoire biology. Cases were distinguished from controls with an estimated AUC of about 0.8 by random forest classifiers combining richness and V gene abundances. Significantly higher TCR repertoire richness was observed in CIN3+ cases than in controls across sequencing depths, whereas no difference in evenness was found. Because of the cross-sectional design, the study could not determine whether the associations came before infection or resulted from infection, and neither effector/memory subsets nor HPV-specific T cells were isolated. Cases had lower TRBV6-7 relative abundance than controls (about 0.1% versus 0.15%; Bonferroni P = 0.0008).

The immunoSEQ assay used multiplex PCR to amplify TCR beta CDR3 regions from an average of approximately 1,100 ng of genomic DNA per sample. The assay corrected primer bias using a complete synthetic TCR repertoire to establish an amplification baseline. The amplicons were sequenced using the Illumina platform. The original methods were these. Error correction of the sequences involved clustering with frequency ratios plus a modified nearest-neighbor algorithm, after which the sequences were analyzed in the immunoSEQ Analyzer using IMGT gene definitions. TCR richness and evenness were averaged over 20 rarefaction repeats at each rarefaction depth, excluding samples with fewer sequences than the depth. Relative abundances of V, D and J genes were compared between groups using Wilcoxon rank sum tests, with FDR correction applied. Blinded duplicates gave an intraclass correlation of around 95% for TCR richness and an average of roughly 76% across about 65 gene segments. The clones in this table, taken by TCRdb from immuneACCESS, are in-frame only. Not every clone is retained; where verified, under half of the shortfall comes from an unresolved V gene, and the cause of the rest is unknown. The DNA gave D and trimming, while V, J and clone size come from that table. The table of this sample itemizes under 45,000 clones. The ten largest clones add up to 4.5% to 5.5% of the sample.

The CDR3 numbers 15 residues from cysteine through phenylalanine. The CDR3 was read in part: 36 bases, with the frame set at base 1. CDR1 SNHLY and CDR2 FYNNEI were looked up in the germline V gene. V has 4 bases trimmed and J has 3 bases trimmed; junction bases matching no gene number 4. A remark on this clone: Its antigen is still unknown. Coverage ceases 3 residues before the CDR3 finishes, and the germline J gene fills in the end.

This clonotype was obtained from a woman aged 18 to 75 with a cervical HPV16 infection that either progressed to CIN3+ or cleared (not recorded which). Sequencing was done on a sample of blood buffy coat. The rearranged segments are TRBV2 and TRBJ2-5, with 11 middle bases fitting TRBD2. CDR3 DNA (partial): TGTGCCAGCAGTGGGGGGGGACTAGCGGAAGAGACC. This codes for CASSGGGLAEET. The complete CDR3 protein is CASSGGGLAEETQYF. Supplemented by the reference TRBV2 and TRBJ2-5 proteins around the CDR3, the complete variable domain is EPEVTQTPSHQVTQMGQEVILRCVPISNHLYFYWYRQILGQKVEFLVSFYNNEISEKSEIFDDQFSVERPDGSNFTLKIRSTKLEDSAMYFCASSGGGLAEETQYFGPGTRLLVL.